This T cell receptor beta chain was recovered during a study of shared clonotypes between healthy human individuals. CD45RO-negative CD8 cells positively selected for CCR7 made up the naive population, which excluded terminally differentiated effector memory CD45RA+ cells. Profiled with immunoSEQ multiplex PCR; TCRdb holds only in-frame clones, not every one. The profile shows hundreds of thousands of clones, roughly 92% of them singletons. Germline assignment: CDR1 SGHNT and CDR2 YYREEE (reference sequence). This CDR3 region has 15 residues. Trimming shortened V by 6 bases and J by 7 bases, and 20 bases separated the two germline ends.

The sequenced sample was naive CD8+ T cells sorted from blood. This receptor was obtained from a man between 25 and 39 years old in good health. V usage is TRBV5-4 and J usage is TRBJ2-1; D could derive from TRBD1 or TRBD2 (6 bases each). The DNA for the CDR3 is TGTGCCAGCACCCCGGGGGCAGGGGTAAGGAATGAGCAGTTCTTC. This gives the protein CASTPGAGVRNEQFF.